This passage covers 11 T cell receptor beta chains from one sample sequenced in a study of blood T cells in healthy people across ages. A second PCR of about 6 to 11 cycles used a sample-barcoded 5' primer and a J-beta primer mix. TCRdb recomputed calls from the 5' RACE reads with MiXCR, one row per CDR3 protein. The table records about 930,000 distinct CDR3 sequences, under 35% of them present only once. A further study also used this sample, focusing on T cells of mothers and their children.

Sequenced sample: blood. The receptors here all came from a woman aged 40-49 years in good health.

This sequence joins TRBV6-5 and TRBJ2-5; 7 nucleotides line up with TRBD2. This CDR3 spans 14 amino acids. The junction had 9 bases not matched to a gene; V was cut back by 4 bases and J by 7 bases. Germline V gene sequence: CDR1 MNHEY, CDR2 SVGAGI. The CDR3 loop is CASSSASGRGTQYF. The CDR3 nucleotides read TGTGCCAGCAGTTCGGCTAGCGGCCGGGGGACCCAGTACTTC.

This rearrangement joins TRBV7-3 to TRBJ2-3, with 10 bases matching TRBD1. The V gene's germline CDR1 is SGHTA and CDR2 FQGTGA. This CDR3 is 14 amino acids long. V was clipped by 5 bases and J by 6 bases; unmatched bases: 5. The CDR3 coding sequence is TGTGCCAGCAGCAGACAGGGGGCAATTGATACGCAGTATTTT. Protein product: CASSRQGAIDTQYF.

Concerning this clonotype: This may come from a read error, since a much larger clone is one base off. The chain couples TRBV27 to TRBJ2-5; the D is unclear. The V gene's germline CDR1 is MNHEY and CDR2 SMNVEV (reference sequence). This CDR3 region has 14 residues. CDR3 in amino acids: CASSLMTRAETQCF. In DNA form, the CDR3 reads TGTGCCAGCAGTTTAATGACTCGCGCAGAGACCCAGTGCTTC.

The chain employs TRBV5-1 and TRBJ1-6, with TRBD1 matching 9 bases. Germline CDR1 is SGHRS and CDR2 is YFSETQ. V lost 4 bases, J lost 10 bases, and 9 bases stayed unmatched. This CDR3 comprises 15 residues. CDR3 nucleotide sequence: TGCGCCAGCAGCGGCGGACAGGGGTTAGGATCACCCCTCCACTTT. Translated, it gives CASSGGQGLGSPLHF.

This chain uses TRBV5-1 with TRBJ1-1; D unresolved. V was clipped by 2 bases and J by 11 bases, with 16 bases between them. This CDR3 contains 13 residues. The germline V gene has CDR1 SGHRS and CDR2 YFSETQ. The CDR3 protein is CASSLDPSSLAFF. The CDR3 coding sequence is TGCGCCAGCAGCTTAGACCCGTCCTCTTTGGCTTTCTTT.

The sample holds many counts of this clonotype. V usage is TRBV28 and J usage is TRBJ2-3; 12 nucleotides match TRBD2. Looked up from germline, CDR1 is MDHEN and CDR2 is SYDVKM. V was pared by 6 bases and J by 8 bases, with 12 bases of the junction left unmatched. The CDR3 covers 16 residues. The CDR3 coding sequence is TGTGCCAGCAGCCCCTCGACTAGCGGGGGTTCTGGTACGCAGTATTTT. It translates to CASSPSTSGGSGTQYF. Combining the CDR3 with reference TRBV28 and TRBJ2-3 gives the whole variable domain DVKVTQSSRYLVKRTGEKVFLECVQDMDHENMFWYRQDPGLGLRLIYFSYDVKMKEKGDIPEGYSVSREKKERFSLILESASTNQTSMYLCASSPSTSGGSGTQYFGPGTRLTVL.

This clonotype appeared many times. The V gene is TRBV20-1, the J gene TRBJ2-1; 8 positions match TRBD2. Germline CDR1 reads DFQATT; CDR2 reads SNEGSKA (reference sequence). Losses at the gene ends were 3 bases for V and 8 bases for J; bases not matched to a gene: 6. The CDR3 totals 13 residues. CDR3 in DNA: TGCAGTGCTAGTCGTAGCGGGGCGGATGAGCAGTTCTTC. Translation gives CSASRSGADEQFF.

Remarks on this clonotype: Its ends do not fully match the called genes, so a read error is possible. The rearrangement uses TRBV7-3 and TRBJ1-1; tentatively, D is TRBD1 (5 bases). Germline assignment: CDR1 SGHTA and CDR2 FQGTGA. This CDR3 is built from 14 residues. The CDR3 nucleotides read TGTGTCAGCAGCTTAGGGGTCTCGAACACTGAAGCTTTCTTT. Amino acids: CVSSLGVSNTEAFF.

This clonotype was recorded at least ten times. At one boundary the junction diverges from the germline segment, which might be a read error. J is TRBJ2-1 and V is TRBV7-7, with D tentatively TRBD1 (6 bases). The CDR3 is 13 residues long. Germline CDR1 and CDR2: SSHAT and FNYEAQ (reference sequence). As DNA, the CDR3 is TGTGCTAGCAGCTTAACAGGGAACAATGAGCAGTTCTTC. This encodes CASSLTGNNEQFF.

The genes are TRBV7-8 and TRBJ1-5; TRBD1 matches 7 bases. Unmatched junction bases numbered 12, after V lost 1 base and J lost 0 bases. This CDR3 is 19 amino acids long. Germline V gene lookup returns CDR1 SGHVS and CDR2 FQNEAQ. DNA of the CDR3: TGTGCCAGCAGCTTAGGGAGGGACAGTCCCCAGTATAGCAATCAGCCCCAGCATTTT. Translating gives CASSLGRDSPQYSNQPQHF.

There are a few counts of this clonotype. CDR3 in DNA: TGCAGTGCTAGAGACGCTAGACGGAGCTCCTACGAGCAGTACTTC. Its protein is CSARDARRSSYEQYF. The V and J genes are TRBV20-1 and TRBJ2-7; D ambiguous. Germline V lookup: CDR1 DFQATT, CDR2 SNEGSKA (reference sequence). The CDR3 totals 15 residues. With 0 bases removed from V and 0 bases from J, the gap between germline ends came to 12 bases.